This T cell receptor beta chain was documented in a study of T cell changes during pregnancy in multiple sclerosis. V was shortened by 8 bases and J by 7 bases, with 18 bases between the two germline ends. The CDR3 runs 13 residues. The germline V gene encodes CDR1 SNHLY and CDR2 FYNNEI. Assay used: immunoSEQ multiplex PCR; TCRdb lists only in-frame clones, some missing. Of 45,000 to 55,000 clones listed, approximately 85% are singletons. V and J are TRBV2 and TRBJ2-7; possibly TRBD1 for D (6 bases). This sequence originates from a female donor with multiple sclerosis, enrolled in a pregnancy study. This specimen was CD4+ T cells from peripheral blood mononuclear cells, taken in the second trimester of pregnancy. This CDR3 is CASSTTGAVEQYF. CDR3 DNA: TGTGCCAGCTCTACGACAGGCGCGGTGGAGCAGTACTTC.